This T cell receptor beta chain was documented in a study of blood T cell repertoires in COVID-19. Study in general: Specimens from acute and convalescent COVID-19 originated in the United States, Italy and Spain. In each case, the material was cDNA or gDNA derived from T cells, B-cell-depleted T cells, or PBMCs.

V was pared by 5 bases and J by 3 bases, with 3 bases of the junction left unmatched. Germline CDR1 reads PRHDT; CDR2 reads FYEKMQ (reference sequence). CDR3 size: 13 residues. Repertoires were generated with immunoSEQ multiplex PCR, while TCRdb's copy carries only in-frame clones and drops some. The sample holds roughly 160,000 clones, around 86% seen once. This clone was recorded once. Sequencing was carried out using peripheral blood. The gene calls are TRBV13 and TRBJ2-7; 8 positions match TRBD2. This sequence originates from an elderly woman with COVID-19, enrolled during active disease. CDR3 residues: CASSREGLYEQYF. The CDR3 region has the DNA TGTGCCAGCAGCCGGGAGGGCCTCTACGAGCAGTACTTC.